The rows below give T cell receptor beta chains drawn from one sample of a study of vaccination effects on CD4 cells after COVID-19. No cognate antigen is known for these TCRs. Libraries were prepared by immunoSEQ multiplex PCR; TCRdb keeps only in-frame clonotypes and omits some of them. The sample holds about 43,000 clones, around three quarters seen once. The material sequenced was CD4+ T cells from PBMCs cultured with SARS-CoV-2 spike peptides, taken before COVID-19 vaccination. These receptors were obtained from a human donor who received a COVID-19 vaccine. CDR3s include the opening cysteine and the closing phenylalanine or tryptophan. The order of the fields is clone size, J gene, V gene, D gene, CDR3 DNA, CDR3 protein. A D gene is named only where the DNA matches it firmly. Not all rows give a size; the values are once, few, many and, for expanded clones, a class.

size: -; J: TRBJ2-3; V: TRBV5-6; D: TRBD1; DNA: TGTGCCAGCAGCCGGATAGGGACAGGGGACACAGATACGCAGTATTTT; CDR3: CASSRIGTGDTDTQYF
size: -; J: TRBJ2-3; V: TRBV6-5; D: TRBD2; DNA: TGTGCCAGCAAAGAGGTAGCGGGGGAGAGCTATACGCAGTATTTT; CDR3: CASKEVAGESYTQYF
size: -; J: TRBJ2-1; V: TRBV6-5; D: -; DNA: TGTGCCAGCAGTTACAGGACAAGCTCCTACAATGAGCAGTTCTTC; CDR3: CASSYRTSSYNEQFF
size: few; J: TRBJ2-2; V: TRBV6-2/TRBV6-3; D: -; DNA: TGTGCCAGCAGTCCCCTAGCCGACAACACCGGGGAGCTGTTTTTT; CDR3: CASSPLADNTGELFF
size: few; J: TRBJ1-6; V: TRBV4-3; D: -; DNA: TGCGCCAGCAGCCAAGATTATAAAGGGGCAGGTTCACCCCTCCACTTT; CDR3: CASSQDYKGAGSPLHF
size: -; J: TRBJ1-3; V: TRBV7-6; D: TRBD1; DNA: TGTGCCAGCAGCTCGACAGGGTCTGGAAACACCATATATTTT; CDR3: CASSSTGSGNTIYF
size: -; J: TRBJ2-5; V: TRBV5-1; D: -; DNA: TGCGCCAGCAGCACAAAAGGGGAGACCCAGTACTTC; CDR3: CASSTKGETQYF
size: -; J: TRBJ2-3; V: TRBV6-1; D: TRBD2; DNA: TGTGCCAGCAGTGAATACACTAGCGGGGGCCTCTGGGATACGCAGTATTTT; CDR3: CASSEYTSGGLWDTQYF
size: -; J: TRBJ2-3; V: TRBV2; D: -; DNA: TGTGCCAGCAGTGCACAGGGCGGAACAGATACGCAGTATTTT; CDR3: CASSAQGGTDTQYF
size: -; J: TRBJ1-3; V: TRBV6-1; D: -; DNA: TGTGCCAGCAGTGAATCTGGCGACTCTGGAAACACCATATATTTT; CDR3: CASSESGDSGNTIYF
size: -; J: TRBJ1-5; V: TRBV2; D: -; DNA: TGTGCCAGCAGTGGACAGAGGAGTCAGCCCCAGCATTTT; CDR3: CASSGQRSQPQHF
size: -; J: TRBJ1-1; V: TRBV5-8; D: -; DNA: TGTGCCAGCAGCCACTCCAACCTAGGAGGGACGAACACTGAAGCTTTCTTT; CDR3: CASSHSNLGGTNTEAFF
size: -; J: TRBJ2-1; V: TRBV15; D: -; DNA: TGTGCCACCAGCTCCCCGGTCTCAGCGACGCCTTACAATGAGCAGTTCTTC; CDR3: CATSSPVSATPYNEQFF
size: -; J: TRBJ2-3; V: TRBV6-2/TRBV6-3; D: -; DNA: TGTGCCAGCAGCCCCTTGGCCCATCTTAAAAAAGATACGCAGTATTTT; CDR3: CASSPLAHLKKDTQYF
size: -; J: TRBJ2-3; V: TRBV12-5; D: TRBD1; DNA: TGTGCTAGTGGGGGGGGGTGGACAGGGGCAGCGGATACGCAGTATTTT; CDR3: CASGGGWTGAADTQYF
size: -; J: TRBJ2-3; V: TRBV29-1; D: -; DNA: TGCAGCGTTGATATCGCAGGGGCAGATACGCAGTATTTT; CDR3: CSVDIAGADTQYF
size: -; J: TRBJ2-5; V: TRBV9; D: TRBD2; DNA: TGTGCCAGCAGCGTCAGCGGGGGGACGACTCTGGGTCAAGAGACCCAGTACTTC; CDR3: CASSVSGGTTLGQETQYF
size: -; J: TRBJ2-5; V: TRBV7-3; D: TRBD2; DNA: TGTGCCAGCAGCTTAAGCGGGGGGGCCCGAGAGACCCAGTACTTC; CDR3: CASSLSGGARETQYF
size: -; J: TRBJ1-2; V: TRBV7-9; D: -; DNA: TGTGCCAGCAGCCCTAACGGGGGGGGCTACACCTTC; CDR3: CASSPNGGGYTF
size: -; J: TRBJ1-5; V: TRBV12-5; D: -; DNA: TGTGCTAGTGGTTTGAAGGGGAGGGCCCAGCATTTT; CDR3: CASGLKGRAQHF
size: few; J: TRBJ1-4; V: TRBV5-1; D: -; DNA: TGCGCCAGCAGCTCCCCGGGAGGGGATGAAAAACTGTTTTTT; CDR3: CASSSPGGDEKLFF
size: -; J: TRBJ2-1; V: TRBV10-3; D: -; DNA: TGTGCCATCAGTGAGAGGGTACATGAGCAGTTCTTC; CDR3: CAISERVHEQFF
size: -; J: TRBJ2-1; V: TRBV5-5; D: -; DNA: TGTGCCAGCAGCCCTCAAGTTGTGACAGCCACTCATGCTGAGCAGTTCTTC; CDR3: CASSPQVVTATHAEQFF
size: -; J: TRBJ1-5; V: TRBV7-9; D: -; DNA: TGTGCCAGCAGCTTGGCTAGCAATCAGCCCCAGCATTTT; CDR3: CASSLASNQPQHF
size: -; J: TRBJ1-4; V: TRBV19; D: -; DNA: TGTGCCAGTAGTATTGAAAGCGGCAAAACACGAGAAAAACTGTTTTTT; CDR3: CASSIESGKTREKLFF